This T cell receptor (beta chain) was sequenced in a study of CD8 T cells in Susac syndrome. Study-level findings and limits: Only a relatively small number of individuals were included in the TCR sequencing and HLA analysis.

With respect to this clonotype: Antigen: not known.

Random hexamers primed reverse transcription of roughly 0.45 to 1 ug RNA. TCRdb re-analysed the immunoSEQ multiplex PCR reads in MiXCR, keeping a single row per CDR3 protein. The sample comprises approximately 65,000 distinct CDR3 sequences, roughly 92% of which are singletons, and roughly 0.2% rests with the top ten. The CDR3 sequence is 15 residues long. CDR1 SGHRS and CDR2 YFSETQ come from the germline V gene. After removal of 6 bases from V and 5 bases from J, the junction contained 9 bases not matched to a gene. The chain couples TRBV5-1 to TRBJ2-1, with 9 bases fitting TRBD1. The sample was CD8+ T cells from PBMCs. This receptor was identified in a human donor in good health. The CDR3 bases are TGCGCCAGCACCCCGCGGGACAGGGCCAACAATGAGCAGTTCTTC. It translates to CASTPRDRANNEQFF.